The 11 T cell receptor beta chains below come from one sample, sequenced in a study of cytomegalovirus exposure and HLA in healthy donors. The repertoire was sequenced with immunoSEQ multiplex PCR; TCRdb's copy has only in-frame clones and lacks some. The sample includes approximately 200,000 clones, around four fifths of them seen just once. The specimen sequenced was PBMCs. All receptors derive from a man between 18 and 29 years old in good health and CMV-seropositive.

The chain employs TRBV9 and TRBJ2-2; TRBD2 aligns across 8 bases. This CDR3 is built from 14 residues. The ends lost 4 bases at V and 5 bases at J; junction bases unmatched: 4. The germline CDR1 and CDR2 sequences are SGDLS and YYNGEE. The CDR3 DNA sequence: TGTGCCAGCAGCCCTCCGGGGGGGACCGGGGAGCTGTTTTTT. Amino acid sequence: CASSPPGGTGELFF.

This chain uses TRBV6-5 with TRBJ2-1, with 13 bases identical to TRBD2. Germline CDR1 is MNHEY and CDR2 is SVGAGI. The CDR3 contains 15 residues. Trimming took 5 bases from V and 7 from J; bases not matched to a gene: 5. Written as DNA, the CDR3 is TGTGCCAGCAGTACCGGACTAGCGGGAGTAAATGAGCAGTTCTTC. Residues: CASSTGLAGVNEQFF.

The gene calls are TRBV7-6 and TRBJ2-7, with TRBD2 as a possible D gene (5 bases). The V gene's germline CDR1 is SGHVS and CDR2 FNYEAQ. The V and J ends lost 4 bases and 1 base respectively, with 11 bases between them. This CDR3 is 14 amino acids long. The CDR3 reads CASSSGGGSYEQYF. DNA for the CDR3: TGTGCCAGCAGCTCGGGTGGAGGTTCCTACGAGCAGTACTTC.

The chain carries TRBV4-3 and TRBJ2-7; D call uncertain. Germline-derived CDR1 and CDR2 are LGHNA and YSLEER. CDR3 length equals 13 residues. V lost 0 bases, J lost 2 bases, and 5 bases lay in between. CDR3 in amino acids: CASSQDLTYEQYF. In nucleotides, the CDR3 is TGCGCCAGCAGCCAAGATCTAACCTACGAGCAGTACTTC.

V gene TRBV5-1 combines with J gene TRBJ2-1, with a weak D call TRBD2 (6 bases). This CDR3 is 16 amino acids long. Germline CDR1 and CDR2: SGHRS and YFSETQ. V lost 1 base and J 4 bases, leaving 15 bases between the germline ends. This chain's CDR3 is CASSLSGSNLYNEQFF. The CDR3 nucleotides read TGCGCCAGCAGCTTGTCCGGGAGTAACCTATACAATGAGCAGTTCTTC.

CDR3 in amino acids: CAWSPYSYEQYF. As DNA, the CDR3 is TGTGCCTGGAGCCCCTACTCCTACGAGCAGTACTTC. This chain connects TRBV30 to TRBJ2-7; D ambiguous. Trimming pared 3 bases from V and 0 bases from J, leaving 6 bases between. Germline V lookup: CDR1 GTSNPN, CDR2 SVGIG (reference sequence). The CDR3 covers 12 residues. Together with reference TRBV30 and TRBJ2-7, the CDR3 gives the full variable domain: SQTIHQWPATLVQPVGSPLSLECTVEGTSNPNLYWYRQAAGRGLQLLFYSVGIGQISSEVPQNLSASRPQDRQFILSSKKLLLSDSGFYLCAWSPYSYEQYFGPGTRLTVT.

The chain is built from TRBV30 and TRBJ2-5; 7 bases are a match to TRBD2. The CDR3 contains 15 residues. The V gene end was trimmed by 0 bases and the J gene end by 4 bases; junction bases not matched to a gene: 8. Germline lookup yields CDR1 GTSNPN and CDR2 SVGIG (reference sequence). CDR3 amino acids: CAWSVPRELGETQYF. The DNA for the CDR3 is TGTGCCTGGAGTGTACCGCGGGAGTTGGGAGAGACCCAGTACTTC.

The genes are TRBV28 and TRBJ1-1; TRBD1 is a possible D gene (6 bases). The CDR3 has 11 residues. V lost 3 bases to trimming and J lost 11 bases, with 10 bases between them. Germline V CDR1 and CDR2: MDHEN, SYDVKM. The CDR3 nucleotides read TGTGCCAGCAGTTTCAGGGGAGGGGCTTTCTTT. Its translation: CASSFRGGAFF.

The chain joins TRBV6-5 to TRBJ1-5; D not resolved. The germline CDR1 and CDR2 sequences are MNHEY and SVGAGI. V shed 2 bases and J shed 6 bases, with 8 bases lying between them. The CDR3 consists of 13 residues. CDR3 sequence (DNA): TGTGCCAGCAGTTACGCGTCAACTCAGCCCCAGCATTTT. Translation gives CASSYASTQPQHF.

This clone was seen only once. This chain links TRBV5-6 with TRBJ2-6; D is unclear. In germline, CDR1 is SGHDT, CDR2 YYEEEE. V was trimmed by 4 bases and J by 15 bases, leaving 11 bases between them. The CDR3 consists of 11 residues. In DNA form, the CDR3 reads TGTGCCAGCAGCGTGGGGTGGAGCCTGACTTTC. It translates to CASSVGWSLTF. Together with reference TRBV5-6 and TRBJ2-6, the CDR3 gives the full variable domain: DAGVTQSPTHLIKTRGQQVTLRCSPKSGHDTVSWYQQALGQGPQFIFQYYEEEERQRGNFPDRFSGHQFPNYSSELNVNALLLGDSALYLCASSVGWSLTFGAGSRLTVL.

This chain joins TRBV10-3 and TRBJ2-1; D may be TRBD2 (6 bases). The germline V gene has CDR1 ENHRY and CDR2 SYGVKD. The CDR3 consists of 14 residues. The V end was cut by 8 bases, the J end by 8 bases, with 19 bases between. Written as DNA, the CDR3 is TGTGCCATCCTGGGGGGTAGCGCGGGCGATGAGCAGTTCTTC. This encodes CAILGGSAGDEQFF.